One and the same sample provided the 2 T cell receptor beta chains below, sequenced in a study of T cells after yellow fever vaccination. Each CDR3 protein gets one entry after TCRdb re-called the 5' RACE reads with MiXCR. The repertoire holds hundreds of thousands of distinct CDR3 sequences, with approximately 12% as singletons. Sequences were derived from CD4+ T cells sorted from PBMCs, sampled 15 days after the yellow fever booster vaccination. These receptors were taken from a man younger than 35 who received the YFV17D yellow fever vaccine.

In this sample, this clonotype turned up a few times. This sequence joins TRBV11-2 and TRBJ2-7, with a weak D call TRBD2 (5 bases). V dropped 4 bases and J dropped 7 bases, with 14 bases sitting between them. CDR1 SGHAT and CDR2 FQNNGV come from the germline V gene. The length of the CDR3 is 13 residues. CDR3 residues: CASSSSGVGEQYV. CDR3 nucleotides: TGTGCCAGCAGCTCGTCCGGGGTGGGAGAGCAGTACGTC.

This clonotype was seen a handful of times. The chain combines TRBV20-1 with TRBJ2-4; 8 bases fit TRBD2. Germline V lookup: CDR1 DFQATT, CDR2 SNEGSKA (reference sequence). This CDR3 is built from 16 residues. V gave up 6 bases and J gave up 6 bases; unmatched junction bases: 16. Written as DNA, the CDR3 is TGCAGTGCAAGAAACCCACGGGGGGGTTATGGAAACATTCAGTACTTC. Translation gives CSARNPRGGYGNIQYF.